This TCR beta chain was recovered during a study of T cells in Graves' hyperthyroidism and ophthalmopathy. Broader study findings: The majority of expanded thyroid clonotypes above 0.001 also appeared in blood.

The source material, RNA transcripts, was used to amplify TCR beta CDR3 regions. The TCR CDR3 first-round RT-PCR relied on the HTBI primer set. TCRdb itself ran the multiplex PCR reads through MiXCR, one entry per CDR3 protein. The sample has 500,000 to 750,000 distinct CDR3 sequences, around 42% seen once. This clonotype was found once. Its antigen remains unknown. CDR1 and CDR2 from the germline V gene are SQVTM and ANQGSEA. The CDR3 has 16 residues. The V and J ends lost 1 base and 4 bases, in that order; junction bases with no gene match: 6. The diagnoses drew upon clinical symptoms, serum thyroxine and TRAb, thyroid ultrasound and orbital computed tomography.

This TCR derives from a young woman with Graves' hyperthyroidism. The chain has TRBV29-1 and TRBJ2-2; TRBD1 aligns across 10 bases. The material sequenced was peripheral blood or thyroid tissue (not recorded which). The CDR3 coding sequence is TGCAGCGTTGAAGCTGGGACAGGGGCCTTCACCGGGGAGCTGTTTTTT. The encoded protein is CSVEAGTGAFTGELFF.